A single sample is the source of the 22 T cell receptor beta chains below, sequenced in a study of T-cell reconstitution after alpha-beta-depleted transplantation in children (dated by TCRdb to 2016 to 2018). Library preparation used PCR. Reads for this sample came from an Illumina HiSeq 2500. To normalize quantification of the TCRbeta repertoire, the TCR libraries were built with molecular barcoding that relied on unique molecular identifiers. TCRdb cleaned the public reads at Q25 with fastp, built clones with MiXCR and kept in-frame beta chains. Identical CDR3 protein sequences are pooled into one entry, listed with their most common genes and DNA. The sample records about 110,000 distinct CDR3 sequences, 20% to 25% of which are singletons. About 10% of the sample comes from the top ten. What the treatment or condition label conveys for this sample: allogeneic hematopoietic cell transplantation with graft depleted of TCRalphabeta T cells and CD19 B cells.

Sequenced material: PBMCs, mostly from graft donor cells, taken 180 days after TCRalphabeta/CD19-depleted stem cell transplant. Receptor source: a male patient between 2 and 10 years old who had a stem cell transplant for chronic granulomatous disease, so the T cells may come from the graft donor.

The CDR3 reads CSVGQGASEKLFF. The DNA for the CDR3 is TGCAGCGTCGGACAGGGGGCATCGGAAAAACTGTTTTTT. The genes are TRBV29-1 and TRBJ1-4; 11 bases fit TRBD1. The CDR3 totals 13 residues. The V gene's germline CDR1 is SQVTM and CDR2 ANQGSEA. Trimming at V came to 6 bases and at J to 8 bases, leaving 5 bases not matched to a gene.

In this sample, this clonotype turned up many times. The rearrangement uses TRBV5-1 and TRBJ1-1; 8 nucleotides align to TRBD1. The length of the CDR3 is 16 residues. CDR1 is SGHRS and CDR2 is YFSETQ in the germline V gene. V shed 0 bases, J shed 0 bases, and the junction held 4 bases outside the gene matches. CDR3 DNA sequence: TGCGCCAGCAGCTTGGGACAGGGGCACATGAACACTGAAGCTTTCTTT. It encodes CASSLGQGHMNTEAFF.

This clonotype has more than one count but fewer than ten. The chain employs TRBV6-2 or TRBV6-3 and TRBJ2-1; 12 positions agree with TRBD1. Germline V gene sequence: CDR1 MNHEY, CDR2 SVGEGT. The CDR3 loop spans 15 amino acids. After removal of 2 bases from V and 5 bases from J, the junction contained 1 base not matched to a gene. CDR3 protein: CASSYRDRGHNEQFF. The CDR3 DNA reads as TGTGCCAGCAGTTACCGGGACAGGGGGCACAATGAGCAGTTCTTC.

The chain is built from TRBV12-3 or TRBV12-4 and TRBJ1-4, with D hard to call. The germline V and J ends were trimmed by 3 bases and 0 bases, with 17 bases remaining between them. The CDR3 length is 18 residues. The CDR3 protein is CASSLGRGRRATNEKLFF. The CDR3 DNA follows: TGTGCCAGCAGTTTGGGTCGCGGGCGTCGAGCAACTAATGAAAAACTGTTTTTT.

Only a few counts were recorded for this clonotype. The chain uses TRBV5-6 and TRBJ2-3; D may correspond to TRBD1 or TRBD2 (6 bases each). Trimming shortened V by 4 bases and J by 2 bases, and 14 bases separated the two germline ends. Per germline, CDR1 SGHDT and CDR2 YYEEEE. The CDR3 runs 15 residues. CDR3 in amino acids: CASSINGGVTDTQYF. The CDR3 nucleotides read TGTGCCAGCAGCATCAACGGGGGCGTCACAGATACGCAGTATTTT.

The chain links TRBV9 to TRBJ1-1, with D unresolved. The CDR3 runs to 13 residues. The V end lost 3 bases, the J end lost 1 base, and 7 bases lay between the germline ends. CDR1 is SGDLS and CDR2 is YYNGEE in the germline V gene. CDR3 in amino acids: CASSGGRNTEAFF. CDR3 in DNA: TGTGCCAGCAGCGGAGGGCGGAACACTGAAGCTTTCTTT.

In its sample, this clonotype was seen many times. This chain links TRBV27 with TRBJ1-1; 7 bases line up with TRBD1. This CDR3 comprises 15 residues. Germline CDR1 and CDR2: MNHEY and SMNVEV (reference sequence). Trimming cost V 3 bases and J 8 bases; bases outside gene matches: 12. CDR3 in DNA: TGTGCCAGCAGTTTGAGGGGGCGCCGAGGCTCCGAAGCTTTCTTT. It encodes CASSLRGRRGSEAFF.

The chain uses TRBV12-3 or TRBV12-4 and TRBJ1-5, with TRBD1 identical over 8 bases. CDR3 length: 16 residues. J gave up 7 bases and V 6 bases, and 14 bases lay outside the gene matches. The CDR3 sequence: CASSPGIGQGQQPQHF. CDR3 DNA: TGTGCCAGCAGCCCAGGGATCGGACAGGGTCAACAGCCCCAGCATTTT.

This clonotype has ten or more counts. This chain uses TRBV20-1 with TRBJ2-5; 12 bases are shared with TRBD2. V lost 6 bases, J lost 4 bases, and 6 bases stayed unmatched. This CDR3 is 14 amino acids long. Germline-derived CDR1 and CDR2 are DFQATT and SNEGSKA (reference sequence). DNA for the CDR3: TGCAGTGCGTACCCGGGACTAGCGGGAGAGACCCAGTACTTC. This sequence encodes CSAYPGLAGETQYF.

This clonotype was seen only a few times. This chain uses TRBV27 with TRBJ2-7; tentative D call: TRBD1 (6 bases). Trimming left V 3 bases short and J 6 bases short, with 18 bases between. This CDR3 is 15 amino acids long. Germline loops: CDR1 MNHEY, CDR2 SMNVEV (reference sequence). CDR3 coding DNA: TGTGCCAGCAGTTTCCTACAGGGACGAGGAGTCGAGCAGTACTTC. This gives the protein CASSFLQGRGVEQYF.

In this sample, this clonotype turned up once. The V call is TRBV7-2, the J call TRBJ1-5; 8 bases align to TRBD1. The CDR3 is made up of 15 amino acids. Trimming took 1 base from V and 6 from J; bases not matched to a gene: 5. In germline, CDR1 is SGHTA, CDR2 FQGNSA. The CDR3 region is CASSLEQGVGQPQHF. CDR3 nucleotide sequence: TGTGCCAGCAGCTTAGAACAGGGGGTGGGTCAGCCCCAGCATTTT.

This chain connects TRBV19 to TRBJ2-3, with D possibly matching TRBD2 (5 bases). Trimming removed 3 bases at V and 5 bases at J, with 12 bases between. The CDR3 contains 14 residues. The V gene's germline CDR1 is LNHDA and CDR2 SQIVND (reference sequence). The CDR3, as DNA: TGTGCCAGTAGTATCCGTCTAGCTGAAGATACGCAGTATTTT. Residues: CASSIRLAEDTQYF.

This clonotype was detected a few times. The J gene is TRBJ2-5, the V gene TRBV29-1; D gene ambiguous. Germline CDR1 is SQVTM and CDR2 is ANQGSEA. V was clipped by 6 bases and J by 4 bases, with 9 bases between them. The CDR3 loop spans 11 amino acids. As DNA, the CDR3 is TGCAGCGTCCCGGTGGGAGAGACCCAGTACTTC. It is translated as CSVPVGETQYF.

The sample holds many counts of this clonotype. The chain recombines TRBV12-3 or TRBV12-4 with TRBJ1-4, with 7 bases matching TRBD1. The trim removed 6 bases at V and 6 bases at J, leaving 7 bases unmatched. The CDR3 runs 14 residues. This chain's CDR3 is CASRDRAEDEKLFF. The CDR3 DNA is TGTGCCAGCAGAGACAGGGCCGAGGATGAAAAACTGTTTTTT.

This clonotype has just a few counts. The CDR3 DNA reads TGTGCCATGACAACCGGGACAGGGTGCCACGAGCAGTACTTC. This codes for CAMTTGTGCHEQYF. This rearrangement joins TRBV27 to TRBJ2-7; 9 bases agree with TRBD1. The CDR3 is made up of 14 amino acids. The trim removed 10 bases at V and 5 bases at J, leaving 12 bases unmatched. CDR1 and CDR2 from the germline V gene are MNHEY and SMNVEV (reference sequence).

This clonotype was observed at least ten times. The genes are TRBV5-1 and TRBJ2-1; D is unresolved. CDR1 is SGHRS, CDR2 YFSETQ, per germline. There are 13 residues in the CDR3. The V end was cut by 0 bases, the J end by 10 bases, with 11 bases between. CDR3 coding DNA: TGCGCCAGCAGCTTGGCCAAGTTCCCCGAGCAGTTCTTC. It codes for CASSLAKFPEQFF.

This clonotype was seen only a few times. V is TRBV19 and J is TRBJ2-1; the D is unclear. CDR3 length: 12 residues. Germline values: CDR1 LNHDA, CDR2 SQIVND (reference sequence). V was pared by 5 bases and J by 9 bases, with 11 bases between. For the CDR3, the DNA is TGTGCCAGTAGTCGTGGACCGAGTGAGCAGTTCTTC. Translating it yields CASSRGPSEQFF.

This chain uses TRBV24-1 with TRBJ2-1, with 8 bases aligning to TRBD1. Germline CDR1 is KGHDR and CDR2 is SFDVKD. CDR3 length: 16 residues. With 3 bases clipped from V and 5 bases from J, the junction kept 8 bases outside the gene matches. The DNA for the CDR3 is TGTGCCACCAGTGATCCGACAGGGGACAGGCACAATGAGCAGTTCTTC. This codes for CATSDPTGDRHNEQFF.

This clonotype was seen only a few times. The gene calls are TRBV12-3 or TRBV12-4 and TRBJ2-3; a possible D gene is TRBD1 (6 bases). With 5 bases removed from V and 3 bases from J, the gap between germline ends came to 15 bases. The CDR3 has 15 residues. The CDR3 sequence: CASSPDRKRTDTQYF. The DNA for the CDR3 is TGTGCCAGCAGTCCTGACAGGAAGAGGACAGATACGCAGTATTTT.

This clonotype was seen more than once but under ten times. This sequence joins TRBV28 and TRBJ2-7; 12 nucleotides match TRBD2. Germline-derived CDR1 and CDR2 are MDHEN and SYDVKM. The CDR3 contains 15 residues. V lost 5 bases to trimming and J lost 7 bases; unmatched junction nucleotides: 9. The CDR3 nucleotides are TGTGCCAGCAGTCCAGGACTAGCGGGAAGGGTAGAGCAGTACTTC. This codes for CASSPGLAGRVEQYF.

The CDR3 DNA is TGTGCCAGCACCGCGGGTCTTTTCACCGGGGAGCTGTTTTTT. Encoded protein: CASTAGLFTGELFF. The chain combines TRBV7-2 with TRBJ2-2; TRBD2 is a possible D gene (5 bases). This CDR3 has 14 residues. The germline V and J ends were trimmed by 7 bases and 4 bases, with 13 bases remaining between them. Per the germline V gene, CDR1 is SGHTA and CDR2 is FQGNSA.

This CDR3 reads CASSLSSGRTYEQYF. The CDR3 DNA reads as TGTGCCAGCAGCTTATCTAGCGGGAGGACCTACGAGCAGTACTTC. The rearrangement uses TRBV7-9 and TRBJ2-7; 11 nucleotides agree with TRBD2. Germline V gene sequence: CDR1 SEHNR, CDR2 FQNEAQ (reference sequence). Germline trimming cut 2 bases from V and 2 bases from J; bases unmatched to any gene: 2. CDR3 length: 15 residues.